These 32 T cell receptor beta chains share one sample of origin, sequenced in a study of CD8 T cells in Susac syndrome. An amount of RNA that ranged from roughly 0.5 to 1 ug was reverse transcribed with random hexamers. Each CDR3 protein is one row after TCRdb ran MiXCR on the immunoSEQ multiplex PCR reads. The sample has 150,000 to 200,000 distinct CDR3 sequences, roughly nine tenths seen once. Sequencing was carried out using CD4+ T cells from PBMCs. These receptors were obtained from a human donor in good health.

The chain carries TRBV5-6 and TRBJ2-2; D remains unclear. V gave up 4 bases and J gave up 4 bases, with 20 bases separating them. This CDR3 region has 17 residues. Germline V gene sequence: CDR1 SGHDT, CDR2 YYEEEE. CDR3 DNA sequence: TGTGCCAGCAGCCTTAGTCGGAAAGAGGCCGGCACCGGGGAGCTGTTTTTT. Protein product: CASSLSRKEAGTGELFF.

This chain connects TRBV4-1 to TRBJ2-3, with D perhaps matching TRBD1 (6 bases). CDR1 MGHRA and CDR2 YSYEKL come from the germline V gene. The CDR3 has 16 residues. V lost 0 bases to trimming and J lost 2 bases, with 12 bases between them. The CDR3 region has the DNA TGCGCCAGCAGCCAAGATCGGTACAGGGACACAGATACGCAGTATTTT. Residues: CASSQDRYRDTDTQYF.

The chain links TRBV2 to TRBJ2-1, with D perhaps matching TRBD2 (6 bases). The CDR3 runs 12 residues. V lost 6 bases and J lost 8, with 11 bases in between. The V gene's germline CDR1 is SNHLY and CDR2 FYNNEI. DNA of the CDR3: TGTGCCAGCAGAGACTCGGGGGATGAGCAGTTCTTC. Protein: CASRDSGDEQFF.

CDR3 bases: TGTGCCAGCTCACTCCCCGGGACTCGCTCCTACGAGCAGTACTTC. The encoded protein is CASSLPGTRSYEQYF. The rearrangement joins TRBV18 to TRBJ2-7; possible D gene TRBD2, 6 bases. The CDR3 loop spans 15 amino acids. Germline CDR1 and CDR2: KGHSH and LQKENI. Trimming removed 4 bases at V and 0 bases at J, with 13 bases between.

V usage is TRBV4-2 and J usage is TRBJ2-7; 9 nucleotides agree with TRBD1. This CDR3 has 16 amino acids. J gave up 4 bases and V 0 bases, and 7 bases lay outside the gene matches. CDR1 and CDR2 from the germline V gene are LGHNA and YNFKEQ. The CDR3 is CASSQEFRTGDYEQYF. The CDR3 DNA follows: TGTGCCAGCAGCCAAGAGTTTAGGACAGGGGATTACGAGCAGTACTTC.

This clonotype has just a few counts. The V and J genes are TRBV5-1 and TRBJ2-7; D is uncertain. CDR1 and CDR2 from the germline V gene are SGHRS and YFSETQ. The germline V and J ends were trimmed by 0 bases and 5 bases, with 12 bases remaining between them. The CDR3 runs to 14 residues. The CDR3 loop is CASSLGHGLDEQYF. CDR3 bases: TGCGCCAGCAGCTTGGGCCACGGCCTAGACGAGCAGTACTTC.

The chain recombines TRBV7-2 with TRBJ2-3; possible D gene TRBD2, 6 bases. Trimming left V 1 base short and J 5 bases short, with 16 bases between. Germline CDR1 and CDR2: SGHTA and FQGNSA. The CDR3 length is 16 residues. CDR3 protein: CASSLGGRYFGDTQYF. DNA for the CDR3: TGTGCCAGCAGCTTAGGAGGGAGGTACTTTGGAGATACGCAGTATTTT.

In its sample, this clonotype was seen once. In DNA, the CDR3 is TGCGCCAGCAGCGTGGGACATCAGGCCGGGGAGCTGTTTTTT. Amino acid sequence: CASSVGHQAGELFF. The chain uses TRBV5-1 and TRBJ2-2, with D possibly matching TRBD1 (6 bases). The germline V and J ends were trimmed by 4 bases and 6 bases, with 13 bases remaining between them. This CDR3 region has 14 residues. Germline CDR1 SGHRS, CDR2 YFSETQ.

The V and J genes are TRBV20-1 and TRBJ2-3; 8 bases map to TRBD2. The CDR3 has 12 residues. From germline, CDR1 is DFQATT and CDR2 SNEGSKA (reference sequence). CDR3 sequence: CSGRVFTDTQYF. CDR3 nucleotide sequence: TGCAGCGGGAGGGTCTTCACAGATACGCAGTATTTT.

The J gene is TRBJ2-1, the V gene TRBV19; possible D gene TRBD2, 5 bases. CDR1 and CDR2 (germline): LNHDA, SQIVND (reference sequence). V was clipped by 4 bases and J by 8 bases, with 9 bases between them. CDR3 size: 12 residues. DNA for the CDR3: TGTGCCAGTAGTAAGGCGGGCTATGAGCAGTTCTTC. As protein: CASSKAGYEQFF. Complete variable domain (other parts from reference TRBV19 and TRBJ2-1): DGGITQSPKYLFRKEGQNVTLSCEQNLNHDAMYWYRQDPGQGLRLIYYSQIVNDFQKGDIAEGYSVSREKKESFPLTVTSAQKNPTAFYLCASSKAGYEQFFGPGTRLTVL.

The chain has TRBV9 and TRBJ2-2, with 9 bases matching TRBD1. Germline V gene lookup returns CDR1 SGDLS and CDR2 YYNGEE. The CDR3 covers 17 residues. The V gene end was trimmed by 4 bases and the J gene end by 4 bases; junction bases not matched to a gene: 11. The CDR3 loop reads CASSSEQGAQFTGELFF. The CDR3 nucleotides are TGTGCCAGCAGCTCAGAACAGGGGGCGCAGTTCACCGGGGAGCTGTTTTTT.

The chain joins TRBV5-6 to TRBJ1-1, with D unresolved. Germline values: CDR1 SGHDT, CDR2 YYEEEE. V was clipped by 0 bases and J by 1 base, with 4 bases between them. CDR3 length: 13 residues. In DNA, the CDR3 is TGTGCCAGCAGCTTGGGATGGAACACTGAAGCTTTCTTT. This sequence encodes CASSLGWNTEAFF.

J is TRBJ1-3 and V is TRBV12-3 or TRBV12-4; D gene unclear. The length of the CDR3 is 14 residues. Trimming removed 7 bases at V and 0 bases at J, with 10 bases between. CDR3 DNA sequence: TGTGCCAGCACTAGTCGGAGCTCTGGAAACACCATATATTTT. Translating gives CASTSRSSGNTIYF.

This chain joins TRBV12-3 or TRBV12-4 and TRBJ2-5; weak D call: TRBD1 (5 bases). Trimming removed 5 bases at V and 1 base at J, with 8 bases between. The length of the CDR3 is 13 residues. The CDR3 sequence: CASSPQVQETQYF. DNA of the CDR3: TGTGCCAGCAGTCCACAGGTCCAAGAGACCCAGTACTTC.

This clonotype was recorded only once. V is TRBV13 and J is TRBJ2-5; 7 bases fit TRBD1. The germline V gene has CDR1 PRHDT and CDR2 FYEKMQ (reference sequence). CDR3 length: 13 amino acids. The trim removed 5 bases at V and 7 bases at J, leaving 7 bases unmatched. The CDR3 DNA reads as TGTGCCAGCAGCCCGCGGACAGGCCGGACCCAGTACTTC. Its translation: CASSPRTGRTQYF. Drawing the rest from reference TRBV13 and TRBJ2-5, the complete variable domain is AAGVIQSPRHLIKEKRETATLKCYPIPRHDTVYWYQQGPGQDPQFLISFYEKMQSDKGSIPDRFSAQQFSDYHSELNMSSLELGDSALYFCASSPRTGRTQYFGPGTRLLVL.

The rearrangement links TRBV5-1 to TRBJ1-2, with D perhaps matching TRBD1 (5 bases). V lost 0 bases, J lost 6 bases, and 6 bases lay in between. The CDR3 sequence is 12 residues long. The germline V gene has CDR1 SGHRS and CDR2 YFSETQ. CDR3 protein: CASSLATDGYTF. As DNA, the CDR3 is TGCGCCAGCAGCTTGGCGACAGATGGCTACACCTTC.

V usage is TRBV5-1 and J usage is TRBJ2-1; 7 bases match TRBD1. CDR1 SGHRS and CDR2 YFSETQ come from the germline V gene. With V trimmed by 3 bases and J by 0 bases, 3 bases remained unmatched. The CDR3 is made up of 15 amino acids. CDR3 sequence (DNA): TGCGCCAGCAGCTCGGGACAGAGCTCCTACAATGAGCAGTTCTTC. Protein product: CASSSGQSSYNEQFF.

The chain is built from TRBV5-1 and TRBJ1-5; no clear D gene. Germline assignment: CDR1 SGHRS and CDR2 YFSETQ. The germline V and J ends were trimmed by 0 bases and 6 bases, with 7 bases remaining between them. This CDR3 has 13 amino acids. This chain's CDR3 is CASSLEYGQPQHF. For the CDR3, the DNA is TGCGCCAGCAGCTTGGAGTACGGTCAGCCCCAGCATTTT.

J is TRBJ1-3 and V is TRBV7-2; TRBD1 aligns across 8 bases. The V segment lost 5 bases and the J segment 4 bases; nucleotides outside the gene matches: 7. The CDR3 is 15 amino acids. The germline V gene has CDR1 SGHTA and CDR2 FQGNSA. CDR3 protein: CASSQRQGYGNTIYF. DNA of the CDR3: TGTGCCAGCAGCCAACGACAGGGGTACGGAAACACCATATATTTT.

This clonotype was recorded once. The V and J genes are TRBV7-2 and TRBJ2-5; a possible D gene is TRBD1 (5 bases). The CDR3 totals 13 residues. V gave up 5 bases and J gave up 2 bases, with 9 bases separating them. CDR1 and CDR2 from the germline V gene are SGHTA and FQGNSA. The CDR3 DNA reads as TGTGCCAGCAGCATTAGACAGCAAGAGACCCAGTACTTC. The encoded protein is CASSIRQQETQYF.

The chain is built from TRBV6-2 or TRBV6-3 and TRBJ1-1; D is unclear. Germline V lookup: CDR1 MNHEY, CDR2 SVGEGT. This CDR3 is built from 12 residues. Trimming stripped 8 bases from V and 8 bases from J, with 15 bases between. CDR3 residues: CASSPAHREAFF. The DNA of the CDR3 is TGTGCCAGCTCGCCGGCGCACAGAGAAGCTTTCTTT.

V usage is TRBV2 and J usage is TRBJ2-3; D is ambiguous. Germline V gene lookup returns CDR1 SNHLY and CDR2 FYNNEI. The CDR3 totals 12 residues. Trimming took off 6 bases at V and 5 bases at J, with 9 bases between the two ends. CDR3 nucleotides: TGTGCCAGCAGAACCCAGGTAGATACGCAGTATTTT. This sequence encodes CASRTQVDTQYF.

This clonotype was picked up a small number of times. The chain links TRBV3-1 to TRBJ2-7; 12 bases match TRBD2. The CDR3 is 15 residues long. J lost 3 bases, V lost 3 bases, and 3 bases had no gene match. The germline V gene encodes CDR1 LGHDT and CDR2 YNNKEL (reference sequence). CDR3 coding DNA: TGTGCCAGCAGCCACGGACTAGCGGGGAACTACGAGCAGTACTTC. Protein product: CASSHGLAGNYEQYF.

V and J are TRBV18 and TRBJ1-3, with D tentatively TRBD1 (6 bases). Germline V lookup: CDR1 KGHSH, CDR2 LQKENI. This CDR3 is built from 14 residues. V was pared by 8 bases and J by 0 bases, with 11 bases between. The CDR3 loop reads CASATGLSGNTIYF. CDR3 bases: TGTGCCAGCGCGACAGGCCTCTCTGGAAACACCATATATTTT.

The chain joins TRBV20-1 to TRBJ2-7, with D perhaps assigned TRBD1 or TRBD2 (5 bases each). This CDR3 region has 14 residues. The ends were cut back, 3 bases at V and 0 bases at J, with 12 bases in the middle. CDR1 and CDR2 (germline): DFQATT, SNEGSKA (reference sequence). This CDR3 reads CSASRAGSSYEQYF. CDR3 DNA: TGCAGTGCTAGTAGGGCAGGGAGCTCCTACGAGCAGTACTTC.

The rearrangement joins TRBV20-1 to TRBJ2-1; D is unresolved. CDR1 is DFQATT, CDR2 SNEGSKA, per germline (reference sequence). V dropped 2 bases and J dropped 4 bases, with 18 bases sitting between them. This CDR3 contains 16 residues. The CDR3 DNA sequence: TGCAGTGCTAGACCGACCCGAACATCAATGTACAATGAGCAGTTCTTC. Protein: CSARPTRTSMYNEQFF.

This clonotype was recorded once. The chain combines TRBV7-9 with TRBJ1-4; unclear D gene. The CDR3 totals 13 residues. Germline V CDR1 and CDR2: SEHNR, FQNEAQ (reference sequence). With 3 bases removed from V and 8 bases from J, the gap between germline ends came to 10 bases. The CDR3 loop reads CASSFWLGEKLFF. CDR3 coding DNA: TGTGCCAGCAGCTTTTGGTTGGGGGAAAAACTGTTTTTT.

This clonotype was counted once. The chain has TRBV28 and TRBJ2-1; 8 positions agree with TRBD1. This CDR3 has 14 amino acids. Germline assignment: CDR1 MDHEN and CDR2 SYDVKM. V dropped 5 bases and J dropped 5; count of bases not matched to a gene: 5. CDR3 coding DNA: TGTGCCAGCAGTCTGTCAGGGGGCGACAATGAGCAGTTCTTC. Translating it yields CASSLSGGDNEQFF.

The rearrangement uses TRBV7-6 and TRBJ2-7; possible D gene TRBD1, 5 bases. Germline V gives CDR1 SGHVS, CDR2 FNYEAQ. The CDR3 sequence is 13 residues long. Deletions cut 2 bases from V and 6 bases from J, with 11 bases between. For the CDR3, the DNA is TGTGCCAGCAGCTTAATAACAGGCCCCGAGCAGTACTTC. This encodes CASSLITGPEQYF.

The CDR3 DNA is TGTGCCAGCAGCCCGACAGGGCAGCCAGAGACCCAGTACTTC. Translating gives CASSPTGQPETQYF. This chain connects TRBV7-3 to TRBJ2-5; 7 bases line up with TRBD1. This CDR3 region has 14 residues. Per the germline V gene, CDR1 is SGHTA and CDR2 is FQGTGA. V lost 5 bases, J lost 4 bases, and 7 bases stayed unmatched.

The chain couples TRBV6-7 to TRBJ2-7; possible D gene TRBD2, 6 bases. TRBV6-7 is reported as an ORF; its role is uncertain. Trimming stripped 6 bases from V and 1 base from J, with 22 bases between. The CDR3 has 17 amino acids. CDR3 sequence: CASRPAGMGLDSYEQYF. CDR3 DNA sequence: TGTGCCAGCAGGCCCGCTGGGATGGGACTCGATTCCTACGAGCAGTACTTC.

The rearrangement links TRBV6-2 or TRBV6-3 to TRBJ2-5; possible D gene TRBD1, 6 bases. The CDR3 loop spans 14 amino acids. Germline V gene sequence: CDR1 MNHEY, CDR2 SVGEGT. The V gene lost 6 bases and the J gene lost 7 bases, with 18 bases spanning the gap. The DNA of the CDR3 is TGTGCCAGCAGGGCCGACAGGCCCCCGGGGACCCAGTACTTC. Amino acids: CASRADRPPGTQYF.